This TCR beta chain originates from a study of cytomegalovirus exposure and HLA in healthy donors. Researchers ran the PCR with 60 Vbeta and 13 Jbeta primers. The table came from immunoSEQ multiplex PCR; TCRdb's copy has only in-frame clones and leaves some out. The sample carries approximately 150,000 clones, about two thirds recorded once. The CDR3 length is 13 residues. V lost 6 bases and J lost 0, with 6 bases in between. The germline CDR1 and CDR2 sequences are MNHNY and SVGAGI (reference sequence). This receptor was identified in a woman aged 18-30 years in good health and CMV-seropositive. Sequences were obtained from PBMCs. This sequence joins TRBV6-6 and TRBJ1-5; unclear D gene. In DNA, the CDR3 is TGTGCCAGCAGACTTTATAGCAATCAGCCCCAGCATTTT. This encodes CASRLYSNQPQHF.